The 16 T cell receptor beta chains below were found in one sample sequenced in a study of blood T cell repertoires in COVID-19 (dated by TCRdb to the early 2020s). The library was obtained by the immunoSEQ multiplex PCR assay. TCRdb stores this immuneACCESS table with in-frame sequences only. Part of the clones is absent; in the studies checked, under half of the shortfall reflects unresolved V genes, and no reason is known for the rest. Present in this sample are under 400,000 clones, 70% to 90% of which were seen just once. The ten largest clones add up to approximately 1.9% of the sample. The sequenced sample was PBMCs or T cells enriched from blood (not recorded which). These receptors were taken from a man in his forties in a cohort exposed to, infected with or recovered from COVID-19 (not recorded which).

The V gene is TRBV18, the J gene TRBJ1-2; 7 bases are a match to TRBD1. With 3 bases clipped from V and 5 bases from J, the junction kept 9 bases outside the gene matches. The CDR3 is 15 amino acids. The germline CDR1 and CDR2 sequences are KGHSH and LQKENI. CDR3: CASSPTTSTGYGYTF. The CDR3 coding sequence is TGTGCCAGCTCACCTACGACCTCGACAGGGTATGGCTACACCTTC.

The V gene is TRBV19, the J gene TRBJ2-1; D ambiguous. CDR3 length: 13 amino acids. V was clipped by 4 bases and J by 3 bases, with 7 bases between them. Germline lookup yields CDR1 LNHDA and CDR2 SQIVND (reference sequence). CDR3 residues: CASSKAFYNEQFF. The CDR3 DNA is TGTGCCAGTAGTAAAGCGTTCTACAATGAGCAGTTCTTC.

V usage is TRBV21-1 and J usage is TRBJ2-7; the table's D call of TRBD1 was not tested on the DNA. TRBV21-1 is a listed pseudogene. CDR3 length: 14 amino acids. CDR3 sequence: CASSKWQGTYEQYF. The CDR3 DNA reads TGTGCCAGCAGCAAATGGCAGGGGACCTACGAGCAGTACTTC.

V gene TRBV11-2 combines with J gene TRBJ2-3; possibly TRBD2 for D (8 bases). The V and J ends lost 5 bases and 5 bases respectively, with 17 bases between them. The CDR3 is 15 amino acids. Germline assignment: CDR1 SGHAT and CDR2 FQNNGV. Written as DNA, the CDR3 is TGTGCCAGCAGCATCAGGGGGGCGGGAGGAGATACGCAGTATTTT. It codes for CASSIRGAGGDTQYF.

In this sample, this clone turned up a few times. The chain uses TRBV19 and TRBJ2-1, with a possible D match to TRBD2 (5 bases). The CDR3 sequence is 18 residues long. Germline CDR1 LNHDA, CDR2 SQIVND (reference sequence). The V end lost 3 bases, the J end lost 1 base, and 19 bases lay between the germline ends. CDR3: CASSIRLGSGSSYNEQFF. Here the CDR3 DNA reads TGTGCCAGTAGTATCCGTTTGGGGAGCGGATCTTCCTACAATGAGCAGTTCTTC.

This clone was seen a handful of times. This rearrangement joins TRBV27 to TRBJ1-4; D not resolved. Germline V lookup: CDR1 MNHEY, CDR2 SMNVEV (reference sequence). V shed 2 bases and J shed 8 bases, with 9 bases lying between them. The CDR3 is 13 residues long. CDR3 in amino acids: CASSLREREKLFF. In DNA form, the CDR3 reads TGTGCCAGCAGTTTAAGGGAGCGGGAAAAACTGTTTTTT.

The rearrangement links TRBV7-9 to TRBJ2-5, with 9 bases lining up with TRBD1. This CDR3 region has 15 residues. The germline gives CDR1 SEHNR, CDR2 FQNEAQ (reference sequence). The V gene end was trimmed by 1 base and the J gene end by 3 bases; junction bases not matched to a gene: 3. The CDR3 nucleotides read TGTGCCAGCAGCTTAGGGGGACAGGGAAAAGAGACCCAGTACTTC. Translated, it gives CASSLGGQGKETQYF.

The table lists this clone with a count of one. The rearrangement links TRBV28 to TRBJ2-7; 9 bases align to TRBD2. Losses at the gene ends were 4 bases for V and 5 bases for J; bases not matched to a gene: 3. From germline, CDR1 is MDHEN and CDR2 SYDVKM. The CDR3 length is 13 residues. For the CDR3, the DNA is TGTGCCAGCAGTTATCTAGCGGGAAACGAGCAGTACTTC. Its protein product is CASSYLAGNEQYF.

The CDR3 reads CASSLEPGTRVRQFF. The DNA for the CDR3 is TGTGCCAGCAGCTTGGAGCCTGGGACTAGGGTTAGGCAGTTCTTC. The rearrangement joins TRBV5-4 to TRBJ2-1, with 8 bases lining up with TRBD2. CDR3 length: 15 residues. The germline CDR1 and CDR2 sequences are SGHNT and YYREEE (reference sequence). The ends lost 0 bases at V and 12 bases at J; junction bases unmatched: 11.

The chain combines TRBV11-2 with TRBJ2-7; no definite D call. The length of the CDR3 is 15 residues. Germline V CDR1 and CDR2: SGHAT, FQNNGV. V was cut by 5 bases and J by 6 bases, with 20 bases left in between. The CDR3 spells CASSPIRVGRPEQYF. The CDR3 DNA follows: TGTGCCAGCAGCCCCATTCGGGTTGGCCGTCCCGAGCAGTACTTC.

The DNA of the CDR3 is TGTGCCAGCTCGGGACAGCCTAACACCGGGGAGCTGTTTTTT. Encoded protein: CASSGQPNTGELFF. This rearrangement joins TRBV18 to TRBJ2-2; 7 bases are a match to TRBD1. The CDR3 has 14 amino acids. V shed 6 bases, J shed 2 bases, and the junction held 3 bases outside the gene matches. The V gene's germline CDR1 is KGHSH and CDR2 LQKENI. The variable domain in full, completed from reference TRBV18 and TRBJ2-2, reads NAGVMQNPRHLVRRRGQEARLRCSPMKGHSHVYWYRQLPEEGLKFMVYLQKENIIDESGMPKERFSAEFPKEGPSILRIQQVVRGDSAAYFCASSGQPNTGELFFGEGSRLTVL.

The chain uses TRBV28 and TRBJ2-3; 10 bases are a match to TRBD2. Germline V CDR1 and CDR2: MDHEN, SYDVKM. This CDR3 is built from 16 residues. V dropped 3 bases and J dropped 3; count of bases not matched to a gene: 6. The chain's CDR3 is CASSLGLAGETDTQYF. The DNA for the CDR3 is TGTGCCAGCAGTTTGGGGCTAGCGGGAGAAACAGATACGCAGTATTTT.

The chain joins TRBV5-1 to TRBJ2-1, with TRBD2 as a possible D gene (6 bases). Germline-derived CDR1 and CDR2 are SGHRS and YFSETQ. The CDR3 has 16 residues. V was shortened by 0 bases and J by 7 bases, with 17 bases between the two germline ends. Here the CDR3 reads CASSLAGDSYRNEQFF. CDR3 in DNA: TGCGCCAGCAGCTTGGCCGGGGACTCATACAGGAATGAGCAGTTCTTC.

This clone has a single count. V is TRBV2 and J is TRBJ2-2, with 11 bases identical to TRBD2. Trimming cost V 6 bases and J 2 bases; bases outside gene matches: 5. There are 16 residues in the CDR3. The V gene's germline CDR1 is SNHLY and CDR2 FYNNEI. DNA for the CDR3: TGTGCCAGCAGACCACTAGCGGGAGATAACACCGGGGAGCTGTTTTTT. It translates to CASRPLAGDNTGELFF.

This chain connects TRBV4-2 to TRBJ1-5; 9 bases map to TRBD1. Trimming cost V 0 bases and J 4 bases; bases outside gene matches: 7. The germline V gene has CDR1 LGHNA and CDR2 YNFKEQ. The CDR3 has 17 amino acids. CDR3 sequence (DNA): TGTGCCAGCAGCCAAGACACCGGGACAGGGAGTAATCAGCCCCAGCATTTT. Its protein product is CASSQDTGTGSNQPQHF.

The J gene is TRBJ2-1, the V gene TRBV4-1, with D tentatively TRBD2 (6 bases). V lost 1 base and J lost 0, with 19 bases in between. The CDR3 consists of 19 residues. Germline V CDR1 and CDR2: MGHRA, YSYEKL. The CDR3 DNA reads TGCGCCAGCAGCCAAGCCGGGGAGGTATTAGCGGACTCCTACAATGAGCAGTTCTTC. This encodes CASSQAGEVLADSYNEQFF.